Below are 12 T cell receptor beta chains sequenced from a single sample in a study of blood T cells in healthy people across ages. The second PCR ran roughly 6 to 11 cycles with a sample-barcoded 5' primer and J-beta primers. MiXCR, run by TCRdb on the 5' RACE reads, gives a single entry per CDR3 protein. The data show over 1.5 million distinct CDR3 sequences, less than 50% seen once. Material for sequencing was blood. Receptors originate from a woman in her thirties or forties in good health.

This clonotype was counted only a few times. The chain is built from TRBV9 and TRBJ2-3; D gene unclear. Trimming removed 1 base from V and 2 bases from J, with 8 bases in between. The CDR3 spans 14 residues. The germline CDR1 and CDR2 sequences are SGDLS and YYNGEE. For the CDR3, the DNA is TGTGCCAGCAGCGTAAATCCTACCACAGATACGCAGTATTTT. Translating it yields CASSVNPTTDTQYF. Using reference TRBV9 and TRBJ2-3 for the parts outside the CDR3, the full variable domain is DSGVTQTPKHLITATGQRVTLRCSPRSGDLSVYWYQQSLDQGLQFLIQYYNGEERAKGNILERFSAQQFPDLHSELNLSSLELGDSALYFCASSVNPTTDTQYFGPGTRLTVL.

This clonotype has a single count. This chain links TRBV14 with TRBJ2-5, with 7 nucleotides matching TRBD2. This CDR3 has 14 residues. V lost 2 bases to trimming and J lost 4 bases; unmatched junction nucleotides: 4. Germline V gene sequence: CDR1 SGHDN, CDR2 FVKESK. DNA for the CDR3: TGTGCCAGCAGCCAACTAGCGGTGGCAGAGACCCAGTACTTC. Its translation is CASSQLAVAETQYF.

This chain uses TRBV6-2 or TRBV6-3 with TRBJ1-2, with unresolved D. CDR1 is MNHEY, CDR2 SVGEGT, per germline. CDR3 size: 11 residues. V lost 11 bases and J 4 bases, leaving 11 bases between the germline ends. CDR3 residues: CAARSGYGYTF. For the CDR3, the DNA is TGTGCCGCCAGGAGCGGCTATGGCTACACCTTC.

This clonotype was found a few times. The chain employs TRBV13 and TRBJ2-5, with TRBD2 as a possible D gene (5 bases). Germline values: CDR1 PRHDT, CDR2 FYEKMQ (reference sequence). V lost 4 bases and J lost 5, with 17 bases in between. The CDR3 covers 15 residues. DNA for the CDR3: TGTGCCAGCAGCTCTCCCGGGGAACAGTTCGAGACCCAGTACTTC. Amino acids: CASSSPGEQFETQYF.

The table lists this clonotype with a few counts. The CDR3 sequence: CASSFYRGLDQPQHF. CDR3 nucleotide sequence: TGTGCCAGCAGCTTCTACAGGGGGCTGGATCAGCCCCAGCATTTT. The V gene is TRBV7-2, the J gene TRBJ1-5; 9 bases are a match to TRBD1. The CDR3 consists of 15 residues. CDR1 is SGHTA, CDR2 FQGNSA, per germline. Unmatched junction bases numbered 5, after V lost 3 bases and J lost 5 bases.

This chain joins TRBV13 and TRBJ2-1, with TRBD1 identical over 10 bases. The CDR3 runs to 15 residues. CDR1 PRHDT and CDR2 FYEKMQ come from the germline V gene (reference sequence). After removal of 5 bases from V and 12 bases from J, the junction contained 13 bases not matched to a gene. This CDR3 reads CASSRETGGLPWQFF. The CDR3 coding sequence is TGTGCCAGCAGCCGGGAGACAGGGGGCCTACCTTGGCAGTTCTTC. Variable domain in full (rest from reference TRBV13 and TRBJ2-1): AAGVIQSPRHLIKEKRETATLKCYPIPRHDTVYWYQQGPGQDPQFLISFYEKMQSDKGSIPDRFSAQQFSDYHSELNMSSLELGDSALYFCASSRETGGLPWQFFGPGTRLTVL.

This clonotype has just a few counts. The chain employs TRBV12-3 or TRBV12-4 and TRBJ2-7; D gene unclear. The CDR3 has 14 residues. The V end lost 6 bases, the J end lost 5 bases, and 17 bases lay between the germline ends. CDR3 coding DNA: TGTGCCAGCAGCCTCGTCGTACAGAGCAACGAGCAGTACTTC. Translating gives CASSLVVQSNEQYF.

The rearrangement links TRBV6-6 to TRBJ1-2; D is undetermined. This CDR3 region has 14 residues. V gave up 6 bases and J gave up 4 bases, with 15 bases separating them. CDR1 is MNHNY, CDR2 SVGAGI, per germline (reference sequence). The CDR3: CASSPDQRRYGYTF. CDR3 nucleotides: TGTGCCAGCAGCCCCGATCAGAGGCGCTATGGCTACACCTTC.

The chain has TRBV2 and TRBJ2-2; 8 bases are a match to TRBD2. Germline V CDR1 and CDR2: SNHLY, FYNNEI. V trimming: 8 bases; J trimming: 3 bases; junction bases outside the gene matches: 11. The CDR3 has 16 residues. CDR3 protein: CASRQGRGGHTGELFF. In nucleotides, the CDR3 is TGTGCCAGCCGCCAAGGACGGGGGGGGCACACCGGGGAGCTGTTTTTT.

The CDR3 region has the DNA TGCAGCGTTGAAGGGCATTCTAACTATGGCTACACCTTC. As protein: CSVEGHSNYGYTF. The rearrangement links TRBV29-1 to TRBJ1-2; D remains unclear. Trimming took off 1 base at V and 0 bases at J, with 6 bases between the two ends. Germline loops: CDR1 SQVTM, CDR2 ANQGSEA. This CDR3 has 13 amino acids.

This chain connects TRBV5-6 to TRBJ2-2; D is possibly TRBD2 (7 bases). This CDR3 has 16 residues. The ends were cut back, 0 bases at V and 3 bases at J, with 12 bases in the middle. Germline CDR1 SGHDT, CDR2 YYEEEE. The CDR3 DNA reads TGTGCCAGCAGCTTGGCGGGGGGCGCGGACACCGGGGAGCTGTTTTTT. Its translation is CASSLAGGADTGELFF.

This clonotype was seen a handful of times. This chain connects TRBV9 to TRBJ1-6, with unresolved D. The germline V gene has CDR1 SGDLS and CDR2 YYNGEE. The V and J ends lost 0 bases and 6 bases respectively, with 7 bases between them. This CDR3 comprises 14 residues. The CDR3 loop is CASSVAGSNSPLHF. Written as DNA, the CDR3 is TGTGCCAGCAGCGTAGCGGGCAGTAATTCACCCCTCCACTTT.